A single count supports the clone carrying this T cell receptor (beta chain). It was 300 ng DNA, some 28,000 T cell genomes, that went into each replicate PCR of unsorted PBMC. Sequencing used immunoSEQ multiplex PCR; TCRdb keeps in-frame clones, though not all of them. The sample includes about half a million clones, roughly 77% of them seen just once. This CDR3 spans 16 amino acids. Germline CDR1 SGHNT, CDR2 YENEEA. Trimming took 1 base from V and 4 from J, leaving 15 bases between them. All of the donors resided in Nashville, Tennessee, and each was a Caucasian adult. These data are taken from a study of shared clonotypes between healthy human individuals. Study-level information: Researchers drew samples from a couple of women and a few men aged 18 to 49.

What was sequenced was PBMCs. This sequence joins TRBV11-3 and TRBJ2-3, with no clear D. The sequence was obtained from a woman between 40 and 55 years old in good health. Some clones in this sample may be carry-over from other donors' samples. The CDR3 DNA sequence: TGTGCCAGCAGCTTAGGGTTGTCGGGTTTTGCAGATACGCAGTATTTT. It specifies CASSLGLSGFADTQYF. Complete variable domain (other parts from reference TRBV11-3 and TRBJ2-3): EAGVVQSPRYKIIEKKQPVAFWCNPISGHNTLYWYLQNLGQGPELLIRYENEEAVDDSQLPKDRFSAERLKGVDSTLKIQPAELGDSAVYLCASSLGLSGFADTQYFGPGTRLTVL.